This entry lists 20 T cell receptor beta chains sequenced from one sample in a study of neurological immune-mediated disorders. MiXCR, run by TCRdb on the 5' RACE reads, gives a single entry per CDR3 protein. The data show fewer than 85,000 distinct CDR3 sequences, with 5% to 5.5% seen just once and about 2% held by the top ten. The sequencing input was PBMCs. The receptors shown here come from a woman aged 25 to 39 with multiple sclerosis.

This clonotype was counted many times. The V and J genes are TRBV28 and TRBJ2-1, with TRBD2 matching 11 bases. Per the germline V gene, CDR1 is MDHEN and CDR2 is SYDVKM. CDR3 size: 16 residues. J lost 10 bases, V lost 5 bases, and 13 bases had no gene match. The CDR3 bases are TGTGCCAGCAGTCTCTTAGCGGGAGGGCCAATAGGCGAGCAGTTCTTC. Amino acids: CASSLLAGGPIGEQFF.

This clonotype came up many times. This sequence joins TRBV11-2 and TRBJ2-2; no definite D call. Between the trimmed V and J ends, which lost 1 base and 1 base, there was a span of 10 bases. The CDR3 contains 16 residues. Germline values: CDR1 SGHAT, CDR2 FQNNGV. The CDR3 loop is CASSLGHSLNTGELFF. The DNA for the CDR3 is TGTGCCAGCAGCTTAGGGCACTCCTTGAACACCGGGGAGCTGTTTTTT.

This clonotype was counted only a few times. This chain links TRBV6-1 with TRBJ2-1; tentative D call: TRBD1 (7 bases). V was pared by 7 bases and J by 5 bases, with 18 bases between. The CDR3 totals 15 residues. CDR1 is MNHNS and CDR2 is SASEGT in the germline V gene. The CDR3 is CASIKDRAGNNEQFF. DNA for the CDR3: TGTGCCAGCATAAAAGACAGGGCGGGAAACAATGAGCAGTTCTTC.

This chain links TRBV20-1 with TRBJ1-4; D is unclear. The germline gives CDR1 DFQATT, CDR2 SNEGSKA (reference sequence). The CDR3 consists of 14 residues. The ends were cut back, 1 base at V and 0 bases at J, with 6 bases in the middle. Written as DNA, the CDR3 is TGCAGTGCTAGAGTTGCCGCAACTAATGAAAAACTGTTTTTT. Translation: CSARVAATNEKLFF.

This clonotype was picked up a small number of times. This chain connects TRBV7-3 to TRBJ2-3; 12 positions agree with TRBD2. Per the germline V gene, CDR1 is SGHTA and CDR2 is FQGTGA. V was pared by 0 bases and J by 9 bases, with 10 bases of the junction left unmatched. There are 17 residues in the CDR3. CDR3 sequence: CASSLTPLAGGPTTQYF. CDR3 DNA: TGTGCCAGCAGCTTAACCCCTCTAGCGGGGGGGCCAACCACGCAGTATTTT.

J is TRBJ2-7 and V is TRBV5-1, with D uncertain. The germline V gene has CDR1 SGHRS and CDR2 YFSETQ. Between the trimmed V and J ends, which lost 4 bases and 4 bases, there was a span of 12 bases. The CDR3 covers 13 residues. CDR3 loop: CASSRRPEYEQYF. As DNA, the CDR3 is TGCGCCAGCAGCCGCAGACCCGAATACGAGCAGTACTTC.

This clonotype was recorded a few times. One base away lies a much larger clone, so this may be a sequencing read error. The chain combines TRBV7-3 with TRBJ1-6; TRBD1 might be the D (5 bases). Germline-derived CDR1 and CDR2 are SGHTA and FQGTGA. The CDR3 is 14 amino acids. The CDR3 DNA reads as TGTGTCAGCAGCTTACAGGAGGGCAGTTCACCCCTCCACTTT. This sequence encodes CVSSLQEGSSPLHF.

This clonotype was recorded at least ten times. V gene TRBV7-9 combines with J gene TRBJ2-1, with TRBD2 identical over 9 bases. The V gene's germline CDR1 is SEHNR and CDR2 FQNEAQ (reference sequence). This CDR3 comprises 15 residues. The ends lost 5 bases at V and 8 bases at J; junction bases unmatched: 10. This CDR3 reads CASSPVAGVADEQFF. The DNA of the CDR3 is TGTGCCAGCAGCCCGGTAGCGGGAGTAGCCGATGAGCAGTTCTTC.

This clonotype was recorded a few times. J is TRBJ1-2 and V is TRBV30, with D perhaps TRBD1 (5 bases). CDR1 is GTSNPN and CDR2 is SVGIG in the germline V gene (reference sequence). The CDR3 is 16 amino acids. V lost 3 bases and J lost 7, with 24 bases in between. CDR3 region: CAWRGGEVARHGGYTF. DNA for the CDR3: TGTGCCTGGAGGGGAGGGGAGGTAGCACGACACGGTGGCTACACCTTC.

This clonotype was observed many times. The J gene is TRBJ2-4, the V gene TRBV12-3 or TRBV12-4, with TRBD1 matching 9 bases. V was clipped by 8 bases and J by 6 bases; unmatched bases: 5. CDR3 length: 13 residues. The CDR3 DNA sequence: TGTGCCAGCGCCGGGGGACAGGGAAACATTCAGTACTTC. Protein product: CASAGGQGNIQYF.

This clonotype was seen ten or more times. The chain joins TRBV6-6 to TRBJ2-7; 9 positions agree with TRBD1. The V and J ends lost 6 bases and 12 bases, in that order; junction bases with no gene match: 18. Germline V gene sequence: CDR1 MNHNY, CDR2 SVGAGI (reference sequence). CDR3 length equals 15 residues. The CDR3 sequence: CASSSGTGQGYIWYF. The CDR3 region has the DNA TGTGCCAGCAGCTCCGGGACGGGACAGGGTTATATTTGGTACTTC.

This clonotype was counted many times. This chain connects TRBV7-2 to TRBJ1-6, with D possibly being TRBD1 (6 bases). This CDR3 contains 15 residues. CDR1 and CDR2 (germline): SGHTA, FQGNSA. Trimming removed 7 bases from V and 6 bases from J, with 16 bases in between. CDR3 DNA sequence: TGTGCCAGCACCCTGAGAGGACAGCCTAATTCACCCCTCCACTTT. It codes for CASTLRGQPNSPLHF. Based on the CDR3 plus reference TRBV7-2 and TRBJ1-6, the full variable domain is GAGVSQSPSNKVTEKGKDVELRCDPISGHTALYWYRQSLGQGLEFLIYFQGNSAPDKSGLPSDRFSAERTGGSVSTLTIQRTQQEDSAVYLCASTLRGQPNSPLHFGNGTRLTVT.

In this sample, this clonotype turned up many times. The chain is built from TRBV20-1 and TRBJ2-3; 7 bases map to TRBD2. In germline, CDR1 is DFQATT, CDR2 SNEGSKA (reference sequence). The CDR3 runs to 17 residues. V was clipped by 0 bases and J by 3 bases; unmatched bases: 12. This CDR3 is CSARDPQGGSLTDTQYF. DNA of the CDR3: TGCAGTGCTAGAGACCCCCAGGGCGGGAGTCTGACAGATACGCAGTATTTT.

This clonotype was observed a few times. A much larger clone sits a single nucleotide away, making a read error possible. The chain has TRBV6-5 and TRBJ2-3; possible D gene TRBD2, 6 bases. Germline V gene lookup returns CDR1 MNHEY and CDR2 SVGAGI. The CDR3 has 15 residues. The DNA of the CDR3 is TGTGCCAGCAGTTACTCGGGGGGAACTCCTGATAAGCAGTATTTT. Protein: CASSYSGGTPDKQYF.

J is TRBJ2-1 and V is TRBV12-3 or TRBV12-4; 7 nucleotides line up with TRBD2. The CDR3 loop spans 15 amino acids. V shed 6 bases and J 7 bases; nucleotides not matched to a gene: 12. Here the CDR3 DNA reads TGTGCCAGCAGGGGAGGGAGCCGGACCGTAAATGAGCAGTTCTTC. This gives the protein CASRGGSRTVNEQFF.

This clonotype has more than one count but fewer than ten. The chain is built from TRBV12-3 or TRBV12-4 and TRBJ2-2; 7 bases are shared with TRBD1. Losses at the gene ends were 10 bases for V and 6 bases for J; bases not matched to a gene: 14. This CDR3 contains 15 residues. The CDR3, as DNA: TGTGCCACCATAACAGGGGCCTCCCGGGCCGGGGAGCTGTTTTTT. This gives the protein CATITGASRAGELFF.

This clonotype has at least ten counts. The chain has TRBV5-8 and TRBJ1-1, with 9 bases that match TRBD1. The CDR3 has 15 residues. Germline V lookup: CDR1 SGHTS, CDR2 YDEGEE. The V segment lost 5 bases and the J segment 3 bases; nucleotides outside the gene matches: 8. The CDR3 DNA is TGTGCCAGCAGTTACACAGGGGGCTTGGACACTGAAGCTTTCTTT. Protein: CASSYTGGLDTEAFF.

This clonotype was seen at least ten times. The CDR3 region has the DNA TGTGCCATCAGTGATATGGGACTAGCGCAGCGCTCCTACGAGCAGTACTTC. It is translated as CAISDMGLAQRSYEQYF. This rearrangement joins TRBV10-3 to TRBJ2-7; TRBD2 aligns across 10 bases. Germline V gene data show CDR1 as ENHRY and CDR2 as SYGVKD. The CDR3 length is 17 residues. V was clipped by 3 bases and J by 0 bases; unmatched bases: 8.

This clonotype was recorded at least ten times. The J gene is TRBJ2-1, the V gene TRBV20-1, with 7 bases identical to TRBD1. The CDR3 is made up of 16 amino acids. Germline CDR1 is DFQATT and CDR2 is SNEGSKA (reference sequence). The V and J ends lost 3 bases and 6 bases, in that order; junction bases with no gene match: 14. The CDR3 reads CSASRLGGRRFNEQFF. CDR3 DNA sequence: TGCAGTGCTAGCCGGCTAGGGGGCCGTCGGTTCAATGAGCAGTTCTTC.

Ten or more counts support this clonotype. The genes are TRBV5-1 and TRBJ1-1; 7 bases fit TRBD1. Trimming removed 0 bases from V and 6 bases from J; junction bases left unmatched: 8. Germline V lookup: CDR1 SGHRS, CDR2 YFSETQ. This CDR3 region has 15 residues. CDR3: CASSLEGGLSSEAFF. The DNA of the CDR3 is TGCGCCAGCAGCTTGGAAGGGGGCTTGAGTTCTGAAGCTTTCTTT.